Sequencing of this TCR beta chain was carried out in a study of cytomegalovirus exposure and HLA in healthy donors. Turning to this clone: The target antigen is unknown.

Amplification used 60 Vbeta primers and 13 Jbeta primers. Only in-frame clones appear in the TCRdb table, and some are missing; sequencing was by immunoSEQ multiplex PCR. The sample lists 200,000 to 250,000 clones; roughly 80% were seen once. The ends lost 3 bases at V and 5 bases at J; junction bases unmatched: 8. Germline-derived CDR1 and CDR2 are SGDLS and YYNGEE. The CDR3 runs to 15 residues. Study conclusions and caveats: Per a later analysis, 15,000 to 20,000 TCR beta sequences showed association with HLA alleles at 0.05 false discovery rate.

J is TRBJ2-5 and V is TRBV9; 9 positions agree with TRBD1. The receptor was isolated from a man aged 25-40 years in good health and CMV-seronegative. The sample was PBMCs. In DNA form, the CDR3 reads TGTGCCAGCAGCGCCACGGGACAGGGAGCGGAGACCCAGTACTTC. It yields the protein CASSATGQGAETQYF. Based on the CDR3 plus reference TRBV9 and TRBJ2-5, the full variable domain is DSGVTQTPKHLITATGQRVTLRCSPRSGDLSVYWYQQSLDQGLQFLIQYYNGEERAKGNILERFSAQQFPDLHSELNLSSLELGDSALYFCASSATGQGAETQYFGPGTRLLVL.